This T cell receptor (beta chain) is drawn from a study of regulatory and conventional T cells in RAG deficiency. Findings of the study overall: Omenn syndrome and CID/AS patients had 95 to 100-fold fewer unique Treg TCR beta sequences, versus around 10-fold elsewhere. Control T-cell subsets had markedly higher Shannon entropy and lower Simpson indices than RAG-deficient patients. Shorter CDR3s in all patient subsets; >85% Treg-Tconv overlap in Omenn.

Remarks on this clone: Its matching antigen is unknown.

Assay: immunoSEQ multiplex PCR; the TCRdb copy retains only in-frame clones and omits some. The sample has 25,000 to 35,000 clones, about nine tenths seen once; the top ten hold under 5.5%. Germline assignment: CDR1 LGHNA and CDR2 YNFKEQ. This CDR3 has 14 amino acids. V was shortened by 4 bases and J by 0 bases, with 9 bases between the two germline ends. These data also formed part of another study, on regulatory T cells. That study reports: The PCR used 52 TRBV and 13 TRBJ primers.

The sequence came from a human donor in good health. V and J are TRBV4-2 and TRBJ2-5, with no clear D. The sequencing input was CD8+ T cells sorted from blood. The chain's CDR3 is CASSLTVYQETQYF. As DNA, the CDR3 is TGTGCCAGCAGCCTGACGGTTTACCAAGAGACCCAGTACTTC.